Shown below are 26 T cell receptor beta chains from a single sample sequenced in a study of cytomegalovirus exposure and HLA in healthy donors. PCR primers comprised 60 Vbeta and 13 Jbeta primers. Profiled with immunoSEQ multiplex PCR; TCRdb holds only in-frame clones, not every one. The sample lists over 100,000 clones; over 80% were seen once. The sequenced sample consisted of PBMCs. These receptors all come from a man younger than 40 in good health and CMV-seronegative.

Written as DNA, the CDR3 is TGTGCCAGCAGTTTCGCCCCAGGGGGTGAAGCTTTCTTT. This gives the protein CASSFAPGGEAFF. The chain combines TRBV28 with TRBJ1-1; 7 positions agree with TRBD1. Germline V CDR1 and CDR2: MDHEN, SYDVKM. V shed 3 bases and J 7 bases; nucleotides not matched to a gene: 5. The CDR3 consists of 13 residues.

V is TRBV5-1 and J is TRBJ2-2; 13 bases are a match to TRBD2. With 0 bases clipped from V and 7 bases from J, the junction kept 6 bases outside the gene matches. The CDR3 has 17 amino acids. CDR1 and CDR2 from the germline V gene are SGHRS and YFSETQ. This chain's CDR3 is CASSLVAGTSGDGELFF. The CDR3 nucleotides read TGCGCCAGCAGCTTGGTGGCCGGGACTAGCGGGGACGGGGAGCTGTTTTTT.

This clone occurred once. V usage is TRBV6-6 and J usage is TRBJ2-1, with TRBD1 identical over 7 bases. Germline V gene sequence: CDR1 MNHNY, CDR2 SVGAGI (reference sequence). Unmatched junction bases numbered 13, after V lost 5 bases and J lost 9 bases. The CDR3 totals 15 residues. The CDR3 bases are TGTGCCAGCAGTGCCTTCCCGGGACAGATGACTGAGCAGTTCTTC. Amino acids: CASSAFPGQMTEQFF.

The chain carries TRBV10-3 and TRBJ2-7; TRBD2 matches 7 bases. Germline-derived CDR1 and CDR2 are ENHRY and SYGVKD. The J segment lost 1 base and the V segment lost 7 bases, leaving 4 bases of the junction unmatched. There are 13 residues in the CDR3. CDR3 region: CAITGGGSYEQYF. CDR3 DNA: TGTGCCATCACGGGAGGAGGTTCCTACGAGCAGTACTTC.

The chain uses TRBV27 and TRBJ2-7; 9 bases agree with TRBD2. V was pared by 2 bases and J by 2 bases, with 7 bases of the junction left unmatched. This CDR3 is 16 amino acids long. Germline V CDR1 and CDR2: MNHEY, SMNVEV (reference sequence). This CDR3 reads CASSLISGGLPYEQYF. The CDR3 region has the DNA TGTGCCAGCAGTTTAATCAGCGGGGGGCTACCCTACGAGCAGTACTTC.

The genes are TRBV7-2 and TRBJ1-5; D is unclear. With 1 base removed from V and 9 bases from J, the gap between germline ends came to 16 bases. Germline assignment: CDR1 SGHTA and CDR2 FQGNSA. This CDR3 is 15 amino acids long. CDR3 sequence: CASSLEGRARGPQHF. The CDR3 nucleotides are TGTGCCAGCAGCTTAGAAGGGAGGGCCCGGGGGCCCCAGCATTTT.

As DNA, the CDR3 is TGTGCCAGCACCGCAGTCCCTAATCAGCCCCAGCATTTT. This translates into CASTAVPNQPQHF. This chain links TRBV6-1 with TRBJ1-5; D is unclear. Deletions cut 7 bases from V and 4 bases from J, with 11 bases between. Germline V gene data show CDR1 as MNHNS and CDR2 as SASEGT. This CDR3 has 13 residues.

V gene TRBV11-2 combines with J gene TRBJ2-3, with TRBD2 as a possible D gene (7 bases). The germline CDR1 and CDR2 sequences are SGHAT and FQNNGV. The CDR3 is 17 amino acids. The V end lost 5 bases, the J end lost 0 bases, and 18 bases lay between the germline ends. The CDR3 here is CASSLLGRGRSTDTQYF. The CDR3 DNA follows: TGTGCCAGCAGCCTACTGGGGCGGGGGCGTAGCACAGATACGCAGTATTTT.

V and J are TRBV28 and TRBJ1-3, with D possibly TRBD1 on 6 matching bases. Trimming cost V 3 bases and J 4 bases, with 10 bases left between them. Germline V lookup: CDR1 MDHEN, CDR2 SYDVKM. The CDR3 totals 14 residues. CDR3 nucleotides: TGTGCCAGCAGTTTTTCAGGGGCGGGAAACACCATATATTTT. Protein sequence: CASSFSGAGNTIYF.

In nucleotides, the CDR3 is TGTGCCAGCAGTCCTCCGGGACAGGGGACTGAAAAACTGTTTTTT. Protein: CASSPPGQGTEKLFF. The rearrangement uses TRBV28 and TRBJ1-4; 10 nucleotides align to TRBD1. The CDR3 extends over 15 amino acids. CDR1 is MDHEN, CDR2 SYDVKM, per germline. The V and J ends lost 5 bases and 7 bases, in that order; junction bases with no gene match: 7. The entire variable domain, with the rest obtained from reference TRBV28 and TRBJ1-4, is as follows: DVKVTQSSRYLVKRTGEKVFLECVQDMDHENMFWYRQDPGLGLRLIYFSYDVKMKEKGDIPEGYSVSREKKERFSLILESASTNQTSMYLCASSPPGQGTEKLFFGSGTQLSVL.

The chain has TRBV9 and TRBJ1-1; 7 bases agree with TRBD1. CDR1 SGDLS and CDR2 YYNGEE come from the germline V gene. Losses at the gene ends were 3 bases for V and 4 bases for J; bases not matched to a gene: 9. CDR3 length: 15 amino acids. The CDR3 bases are TGTGCCAGCAGCGCCTCCGGGACAGTGAGCACTGAAGCTTTCTTT. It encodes CASSASGTVSTEAFF.

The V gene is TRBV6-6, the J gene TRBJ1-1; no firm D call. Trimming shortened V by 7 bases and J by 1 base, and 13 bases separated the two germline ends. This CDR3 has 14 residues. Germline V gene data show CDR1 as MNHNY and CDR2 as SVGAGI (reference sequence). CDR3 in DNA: TGTGCCAGCACCGAAAGCAGAGGGAACACTGAAGCTTTCTTT. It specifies CASTESRGNTEAFF.

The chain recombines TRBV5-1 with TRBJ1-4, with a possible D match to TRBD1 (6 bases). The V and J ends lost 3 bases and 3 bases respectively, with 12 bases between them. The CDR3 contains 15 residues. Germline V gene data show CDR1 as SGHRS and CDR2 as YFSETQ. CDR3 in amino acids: CASSSTGLANEKLFF. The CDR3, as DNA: TGCGCCAGCAGCTCAACAGGGTTGGCTAATGAAAAACTGTTTTTT.

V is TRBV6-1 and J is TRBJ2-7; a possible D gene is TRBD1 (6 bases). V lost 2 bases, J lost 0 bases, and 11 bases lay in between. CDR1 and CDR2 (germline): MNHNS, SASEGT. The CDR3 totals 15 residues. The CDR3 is CASSEMAGDSYEQYF. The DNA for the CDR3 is TGTGCCAGCAGTGAAATGGCAGGGGACTCCTACGAGCAGTACTTC.

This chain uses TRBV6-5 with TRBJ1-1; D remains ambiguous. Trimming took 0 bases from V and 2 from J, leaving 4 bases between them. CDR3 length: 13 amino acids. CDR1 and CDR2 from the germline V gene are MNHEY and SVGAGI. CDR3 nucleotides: TGTGCCAGCAGTTACTCGACTAACACTGAAGCTTTCTTT. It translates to CASSYSTNTEAFF.

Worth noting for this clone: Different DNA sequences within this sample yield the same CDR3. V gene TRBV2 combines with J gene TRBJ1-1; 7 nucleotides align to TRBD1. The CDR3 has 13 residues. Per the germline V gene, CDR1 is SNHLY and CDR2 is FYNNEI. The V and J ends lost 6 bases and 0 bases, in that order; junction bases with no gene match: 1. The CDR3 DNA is TGTGCCAGCAGGGGACAGATGAACACTGAAGCTTTCTTT. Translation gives CASRGQMNTEAFF.

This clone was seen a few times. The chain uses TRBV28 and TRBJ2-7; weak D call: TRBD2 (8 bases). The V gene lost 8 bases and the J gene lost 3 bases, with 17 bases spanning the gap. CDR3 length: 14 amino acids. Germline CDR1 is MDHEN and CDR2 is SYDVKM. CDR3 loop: CASPSGGGSYEQYF. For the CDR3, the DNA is TGTGCCAGCCCCTCGGGAGGGGGCAGCTACGAGCAGTACTTC. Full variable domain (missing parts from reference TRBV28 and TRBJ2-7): DVKVTQSSRYLVKRTGEKVFLECVQDMDHENMFWYRQDPGLGLRLIYFSYDVKMKEKGDIPEGYSVSREKKERFSLILESASTNQTSMYLCASPSGGGSYEQYFGPGTRLTVT.

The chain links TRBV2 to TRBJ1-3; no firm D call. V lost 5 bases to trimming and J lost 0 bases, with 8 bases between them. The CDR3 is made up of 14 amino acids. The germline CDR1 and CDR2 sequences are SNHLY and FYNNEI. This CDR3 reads CASSFQNSGNTIYF. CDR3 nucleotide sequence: TGTGCCAGCAGTTTTCAAAACTCTGGAAACACCATATATTTT.

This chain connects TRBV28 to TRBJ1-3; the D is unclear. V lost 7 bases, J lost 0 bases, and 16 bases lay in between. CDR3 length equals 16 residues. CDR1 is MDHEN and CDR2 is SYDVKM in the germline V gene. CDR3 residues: CASTPGEGYSGNTIYF. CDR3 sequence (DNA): TGTGCCAGCACTCCTGGAGAGGGCTACTCTGGAAACACCATATATTTT.

The DNA for the CDR3 is TGTGCCACCTCTAGCGCCAGCTCCTACAATGAGCAGTTCTTC. Its protein is CATSSASSYNEQFF. The rearrangement joins TRBV19 to TRBJ2-1; TRBD2 is a possible D gene (6 bases). This CDR3 has 14 amino acids. Trimming removed 10 bases from V and 0 bases from J, with 13 bases in between. Germline CDR1 is LNHDA and CDR2 is SQIVND (reference sequence). Full variable domain (remainder filled in from reference TRBV19 and TRBJ2-1): DGGITQSPKYLFRKEGQNVTLSCEQNLNHDAMYWYRQDPGQGLRLIYYSQIVNDFQKGDIAEGYSVSREKKESFPLTVTSAQKNPTAFYLCATSSASSYNEQFFGPGTRLTVL.

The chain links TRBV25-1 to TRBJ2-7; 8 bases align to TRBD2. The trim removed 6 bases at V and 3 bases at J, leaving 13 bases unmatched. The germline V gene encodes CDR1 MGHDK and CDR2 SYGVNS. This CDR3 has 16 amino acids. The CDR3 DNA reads TGTGCCAGCAGAAGCGGGGGCCACGACCTGATCTACGAGCAGTACTTC. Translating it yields CASRSGGHDLIYEQYF.

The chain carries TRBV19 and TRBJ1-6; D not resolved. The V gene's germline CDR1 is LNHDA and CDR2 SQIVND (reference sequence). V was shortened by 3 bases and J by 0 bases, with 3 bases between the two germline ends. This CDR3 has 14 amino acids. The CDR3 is CASSMSSYNSPLHF. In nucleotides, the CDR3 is TGTGCCAGTAGTATGAGCTCCTATAATTCACCCCTCCACTTT.

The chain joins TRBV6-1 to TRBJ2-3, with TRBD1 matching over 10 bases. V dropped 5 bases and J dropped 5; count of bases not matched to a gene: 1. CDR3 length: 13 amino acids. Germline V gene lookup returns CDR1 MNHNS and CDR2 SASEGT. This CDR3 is CASSRTGGDTQYF. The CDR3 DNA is TGTGCCAGCAGTCGGACAGGGGGAGATACGCAGTATTTT.

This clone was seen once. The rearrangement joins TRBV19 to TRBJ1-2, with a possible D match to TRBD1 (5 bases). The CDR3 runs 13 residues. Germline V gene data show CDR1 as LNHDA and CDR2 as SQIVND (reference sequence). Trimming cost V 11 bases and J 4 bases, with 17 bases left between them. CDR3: CAVSRQGSYGYTF. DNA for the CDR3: TGTGCCGTTTCCCGGCAGGGCTCCTATGGCTACACCTTC.

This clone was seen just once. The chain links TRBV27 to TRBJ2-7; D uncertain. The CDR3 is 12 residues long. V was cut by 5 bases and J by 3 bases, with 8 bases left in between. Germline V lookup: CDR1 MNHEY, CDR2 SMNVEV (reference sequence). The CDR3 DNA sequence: TGTGCCAGCAGTGGAGTCGGCTACGAGCAGTACTTC. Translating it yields CASSGVGYEQYF.

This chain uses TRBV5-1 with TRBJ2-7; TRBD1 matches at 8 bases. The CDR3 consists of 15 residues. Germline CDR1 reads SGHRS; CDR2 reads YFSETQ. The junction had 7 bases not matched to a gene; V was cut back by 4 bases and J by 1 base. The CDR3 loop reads CASSQGQGRSYEQYF. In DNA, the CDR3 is TGCGCCAGCAGCCAAGGACAGGGAAGGTCCTACGAGCAGTACTTC.